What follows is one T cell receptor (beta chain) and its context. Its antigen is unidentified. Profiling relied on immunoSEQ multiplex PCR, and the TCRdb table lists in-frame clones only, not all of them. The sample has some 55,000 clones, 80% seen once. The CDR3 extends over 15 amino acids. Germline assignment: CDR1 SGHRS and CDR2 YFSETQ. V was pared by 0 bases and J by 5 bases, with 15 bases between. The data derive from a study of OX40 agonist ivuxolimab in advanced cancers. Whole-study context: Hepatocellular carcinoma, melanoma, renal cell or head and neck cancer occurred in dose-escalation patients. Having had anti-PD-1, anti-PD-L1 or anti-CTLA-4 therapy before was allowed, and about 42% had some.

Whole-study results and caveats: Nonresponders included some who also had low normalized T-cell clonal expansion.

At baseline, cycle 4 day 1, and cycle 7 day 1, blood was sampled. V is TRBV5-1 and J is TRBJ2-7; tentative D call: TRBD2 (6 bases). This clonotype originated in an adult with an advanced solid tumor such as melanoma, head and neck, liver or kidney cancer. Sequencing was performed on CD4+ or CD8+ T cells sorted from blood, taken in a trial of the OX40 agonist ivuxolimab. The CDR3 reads CASSLEGTFPDEQYF. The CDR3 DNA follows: TGCGCCAGCAGCTTGGAGGGGACTTTCCCTGACGAGCAGTACTTC.